The 17 T cell receptor beta chains given below trace back to one sample, sequenced in a study of CD8+ T cells in alopecia areata. Reverse transcription of extracted RNA yielded cDNA, which provided the sequencing template. The assay was immunoSEQ multiplex PCR, and TCRdb's table has in-frame clones only and misses some. The sample contains around 200,000 clones, around 50% of which appear only once. Treatment reported: oral pan-JAK inhibitor, 5-10 mg twice daily. The starting material was CD8+ T cells sorted from blood, obtained at week 24, from a patient treated with tofacitinib. These receptors all stem from a human donor with alopecia areata.

The rearrangement uses TRBV7-6 and TRBJ1-5, with D perhaps matching TRBD1 (6 bases). The CDR3 totals 19 residues. Germline V gene lookup returns CDR1 SGHVS and CDR2 FNYEAQ. V gave up 3 bases and J gave up 6 bases, with 27 bases separating them. Here the CDR3 reads CASSLGQLGFPLSRQPQHF. As DNA, the CDR3 is TGTGCCAGCAGCTTGGGACAATTGGGGTTCCCCTTATCACGTCAGCCCCAGCATTTT.

The chain links TRBV6-5 to TRBJ2-7; D is perhaps TRBD1 (6 bases). Germline lookup yields CDR1 MNHEY and CDR2 SVGAGI. Trimming removed 6 bases from V and 5 bases from J, with 20 bases in between. The CDR3 is 15 residues long. The CDR3 sequence: CASRSTGRPLDEQYF. The DNA of the CDR3 is TGTGCCAGCAGATCCACAGGGCGGCCTCTCGACGAGCAGTACTTC.

The chain recombines TRBV29-1 with TRBJ2-6; perhaps D is TRBD1 or TRBD2 (5 bases each). This CDR3 region has 17 residues. V lost 3 bases and J lost 1, with 16 bases in between. Per the germline V gene, CDR1 is SQVTM and CDR2 is ANQGSEA. For the CDR3, the DNA is TGCAGCGTTGATTCGGGGCAGGGCGGTTCTGGGGCCAACGTCCTGACTTTC. This codes for CSVDSGQGGSGANVLTF.

This clone was detected a few times. The chain employs TRBV6-1 and TRBJ2-4; 8 positions agree with TRBD1. Germline CDR1 MNHNS, CDR2 SASEGT. Trimming took 0 bases from V and 7 from J; bases not matched to a gene: 5. The CDR3 is made up of 15 amino acids. The CDR3 nucleotides are TGTGCCAGCAGTGAAGCGCCAGGGGGCCGGAACATTCAGTACTTC. It codes for CASSEAPGGRNIQYF.

The chain is built from TRBV5-6 and TRBJ1-3; 7 bases are shared with TRBD1. V lost 5 bases, J lost 15 bases, and 14 bases stayed unmatched. This CDR3 is built from 13 residues. CDR1 and CDR2 (germline): SGHDT, YYEEEE. The CDR3 nucleotides are TGTGCCAGCAGTTTAGCCTCACAGGGGAATCGATATTTT. Protein product: CASSLASQGNRYF. Looking up the rest from reference TRBV5-6 and TRBJ1-3 gives the full variable domain: DAGVTQSPTHLIKTRGQQVTLRCSPKSGHDTVSWYQQALGQGPQFIFQYYEEEERQRGNFPDRFSGHQFPNYSSELNVNALLLGDSALYLCASSLASQGNRYFGEGSWLTVV.

The V gene is TRBV6-5, the J gene TRBJ2-2; D is ambiguous. This CDR3 spans 12 amino acids. V was shortened by 2 bases and J by 5 bases, with 3 bases between the two germline ends. Germline assignment: CDR1 MNHEY and CDR2 SVGAGI. The DNA of the CDR3 is TGTGCCAGCAGTTACGAGACCGGGGAGCTGTTTTTT. It codes for CASSYETGELFF.

This chain links TRBV6-5 with TRBJ2-3; unclear D gene. This CDR3 has 12 amino acids. Germline V CDR1 and CDR2: MNHEY, SVGAGI. Trimming removed 4 bases from V and 6 bases from J, with 8 bases in between. The CDR3 loop reads CASSLGEDTQYF. CDR3 in DNA: TGTGCCAGCAGTTTGGGCGAGGATACGCAGTATTTT.

The chain has TRBV14 and TRBJ1-1, with a tentative D call TRBD1 (5 bases). Trimming removed 2 bases from V and 11 bases from J, with 21 bases in between. This CDR3 spans 15 amino acids. Germline CDR1 is SGHDN and CDR2 is FVKESK. For the CDR3, the DNA is TGTGCCAGCAGCCAAACCCGGGACGTCGACATAGGGGCTTTCTTT. It is translated as CASSQTRDVDIGAFF.

This clone was seen more than once but under ten times. The rearrangement uses TRBV5-1 and TRBJ1-1; TRBD1 aligns across 9 bases. Trimming at V came to 4 bases and at J to 3 bases, leaving 4 bases not matched to a gene. This CDR3 region has 14 residues. The germline V gene has CDR1 SGHRS and CDR2 YFSETQ. CDR3 DNA sequence: TGCGCCAGCAGCCCTCGGACAGGGGACACTGAAGCTTTCTTT. Translated: CASSPRTGDTEAFF.

The sample holds one count of this clone. This chain uses TRBV5-6 with TRBJ2-5; TRBD1 or TRBD2 may be the D gene (5 bases each). The CDR3 is 18 residues long. In germline, CDR1 is SGHDT, CDR2 YYEEEE. Trimming removed 4 bases from V and 2 bases from J, with 24 bases in between. The CDR3 nucleotides read TGTGCCAGCAGCCCCCACCGGGGACGGATGAGTGGACAAGAGACCCAGTACTTC. Protein: CASSPHRGRMSGQETQYF.

This clone was seen only a few times. This chain uses TRBV6-5 with TRBJ2-4; 9 nucleotides line up with TRBD1. The trim removed 6 bases at V and 7 bases at J, leaving 7 bases unmatched. Germline V lookup: CDR1 MNHEY, CDR2 SVGAGI. CDR3 size: 14 residues. The CDR3 protein is CASSPNTGGNIQYF. As DNA, the CDR3 is TGTGCCAGCAGCCCAAATACAGGGGGCAACATTCAGTACTTC.

This clone was seen a few times. Other DNA sequences from this sample encode an identical CDR3 as well. The chain carries TRBV29-1 and TRBJ2-1; D remains unclear. The CDR3 runs 14 residues. CDR1 and CDR2 (germline): SQVTM, ANQGSEA. The germline V and J ends were trimmed by 3 bases and 1 base, with 10 bases remaining between them. The CDR3 sequence: CSVEGWGSYNEQFF. The CDR3, as DNA: TGCAGCGTTGAGGGGTGGGGTTCCTACAATGAGCAGTTCTTC.

As to this clone: Sequence at one end of the junction differs from germline and may be a read error. The chain employs TRBV7-6 and TRBJ1-1, with D possibly matching TRBD1 (5 bases). This CDR3 contains 14 residues. Per the germline V gene, CDR1 is SGHVS and CDR2 is FNYEAQ. The CDR3 here is CASSPGAVNTEAFF. Written as DNA, the CDR3 is TGTGCCAGCAGCCCCGGGGCGGTGAACACTGAAGCTTTCTTC.

The sample holds a few counts of this clone. The rearrangement uses TRBV29-1 and TRBJ2-1, with unresolved D. This CDR3 is built from 12 residues. With 4 bases removed from V and 7 bases from J, the gap between germline ends came to 11 bases. CDR1 SQVTM and CDR2 ANQGSEA come from the germline V gene. The DNA for the CDR3 is TGCAGCGTTGCGGACCGTCCGAATGAGCAGTTCTTC. It translates to CSVADRPNEQFF.

V gene TRBV14 combines with J gene TRBJ2-7; 8 bases match TRBD1. CDR3 length: 15 amino acids. Germline values: CDR1 SGHDN, CDR2 FVKESK. V shed 4 bases and J 2 bases; nucleotides not matched to a gene: 7. The CDR3, as DNA: TGTGCCAGCAGCCTTGGTAGGACAGGGCCCTACGAGCAGTACTTC. It encodes CASSLGRTGPYEQYF.

On this clone: The junction departs from the called germline gene at one end, perhaps through a read error. The J gene is TRBJ1-3, the V gene TRBV5-1; D perhaps matches TRBD1 (6 bases). The length of the CDR3 is 14 residues. CDR1 and CDR2 (germline): SGHRS, YFSETQ. This CDR3 is CASSLGASGNTIYF. CDR3 DNA: TGCGCCAGCAGTTTGGGGGCGTCTGGAAACACCATATATTTT.

This clone showed up just a few times. The chain has TRBV7-9 and TRBJ1-6; 7 bases agree with TRBD1. CDR3 length equals 15 residues. Germline trimming cut 5 bases from V and 10 bases from J; bases unmatched to any gene: 11. Germline values: CDR1 SEHNR, CDR2 FQNEAQ (reference sequence). The CDR3 reads CASSPTPTGRSPLHF. The DNA for the CDR3 is TGTGCCAGCAGCCCGACCCCGACAGGGAGGTCACCCCTCCACTTT.